The T cell receptor beta chain under discussion was sequenced for a study of blood T cell repertoires in COVID-19. Study details: Sample material is recorded as cDNA or gDNA derived from T cells, B-cell-depleted T cells, or PBMCs.

Original analysis: Reference gene primer amplification gave nucleated cell count estimates. Assay used: immunoSEQ multiplex PCR; TCRdb lists only in-frame clones, some missing. V and J calls plus clone size are reproduced from that table; the DNA served to infer D and trimming. The table shows about 250,000 clones, with approximately 90% occurring only once. J lost 3 bases, V lost 4 bases, and 2 bases had no gene match. The CDR3 covers 13 residues. CDR1 is SGHRS and CDR2 is YFSETQ in the germline V gene. The material sequenced was PBMCs or T cells enriched from blood (not recorded which). This sequence originates from a woman aged 18-30 years who had recovered from COVID-19. V gene TRBV5-1 combines with J gene TRBJ1-2, with 8 bases fitting TRBD1. DNA of the CDR3: TGCGCCAGCAGCGTGGGACAGGACTATGGCTACACCTTC. Encoded protein: CASSVGQDYGYTF.